Given below is one T cell receptor beta chain in context. The data were taken from a study of blood T cell repertoires in COVID-19. Study information: The samples span acute and convalescent COVID-19 from the United States, Italy and Spain. PBMCs, B-cell-depleted T cells, or T cells were the source of the cDNA or gDNA that made up the material.

Methods used by the authors: Amplification of reference gene primers was used by the study to estimate nucleated cell counts. Assay used: immunoSEQ multiplex PCR; TCRdb lists only in-frame clones, some missing. V, J and clone size are those of that table, while D and trimming were read from the DNA. The data contain around 230,000 clones, more than 80% of them singletons. Trimming removed 5 bases from V and 7 bases from J; junction bases left unmatched: 12. The CDR3 length is 16 residues. Germline values: CDR1 KGHSH, CDR2 LQKENI. Material: peripheral blood. The source of this sequence is a young man who had recovered from COVID-19. The rearrangement links TRBV18 to TRBJ2-7; 12 bases fit TRBD2. The CDR3 reads CASSNALAGGTREQYF. The CDR3 bases are TGTGCCAGCTCAAACGCTCTAGCGGGGGGGACAAGAGAGCAGTACTTC.